A selection of T cell receptor beta chains follows, all from one sample in a study of T cell responses to AZD1222 COVID-19 vaccine. Using immunoSEQ multiplex PCR, the repertoire was profiled, and TCRdb retains in-frame clones only, with some absent. The sample consists of about 97,000 clones, around 93% of them appearing once. The sample here was peripheral blood, taken on day 0 of AZD1222 vaccination. The receptors come from an adult in good health. The conserved cysteine and the conserved F or W are not part of the CDR3 here. A D gene is named only where the DNA matches it firmly.

NA,TRBV7-2,ASSSSAGTQY
NA,TRBV6-5,ASSYSKWRRAAF
TRBD2,TRBV7-8,ASSSPSGGAFEQY
NA,TRBV28,ASATAYNEQF
NA,TRBV2,ASSELQGGTEAF
TRBD2,TRBV7-2,ASSLRSGGVYNEQF
NA,TRBV18,ASSPIERLYTEAF
NA,TRBV5-4,ASSPRDRLGGEKLF
NA,TRBV7-9,ASSLVGRSPLYGYT
TRBD1,TRBV11-2,ASSFNRQGHYGYT
NA,TRBV6-5,ASRHPQETQY
NA,TRBV19,ASNTDRNTEAF
TRBD1,TRBV28,ASRRQGGSYNSPLH
TRBD1,TRBV5-5,ASSLTGENSPLH
NA,TRBV29-1,SVHRNTEAF
TRBD1,TRBV7-3,ASSSGQPVTEAF
NA,TRBV15,ATSRDWAGAGQLF
NA,TRBV7-2,ASSLAGSTQY
NA,TRBV25-1,ASSKRGGDTGELF
NA,TRBV7-9,ASSFPGFMNTEAF
NA,TRBV9,ASSVYSRQNTEAF
NA,TRBV7-3,ASSPSNAGTDTQY
NA,TRBV2,ASSEPGAGYT
NA,TRBV19,ASSTYSVGTDTQY
NA,TRBV9,ASSVGGKSGEQY
NA,TRBV2,ASNKGSGPEAF
TRBD2,TRBV10-2,ASSLAGGYNEQF
NA,TRBV7-9,ASSSQTEAF
NA,TRBV28,ASSYTRSYNEQF
TRBD1,TRBV2,ASSVQGARNEQF
NA,TRBV6-1,ASSDRGLKTQY
NA,TRBV7-9,ASSLTGPSYGYT
NA,TRBV6-1,ASSDADLSTDTQY
NA,TRBV11-2,ASSLGPTRELF
NA,TRBV6-5,ASSYDEAAEAF
NA,TRBV6-2/TRBV6-3,ASSYRQPAEPQH
TRBD1,TRBV6-2/TRBV6-3,ASSPPLRGRGDNEQF
TRBD1,TRBV7-9,ASSGWGQGGEKLF
NA,TRBV5-1,ASSVTGTDTYNEQF
TRBD1,TRBV10-3,AINGQGSETQY
NA,TRBV19,ASSSNRDRYGYT
TRBD1,TRBV5-1,ASSEGQTNSPLH
TRBD1,TRBV28,ASSLGRGDGYT
TRBD1,TRBV30,AWSPRQGASPLH